The source of this T cell receptor (beta chain) is a study of blood T cell repertoires in COVID-19. The assay was immunoSEQ multiplex PCR, and TCRdb's table has in-frame clones only and misses some. The sample shows tens of thousands of clones, approximately 90% of them seen only once. The CDR3 is 15 amino acids. Looked up from germline, CDR1 is MNHNS and CDR2 is SASEGT. The V gene lost 0 bases and the J gene lost 2 bases, with 9 bases spanning the gap. This clone was seen only once. Sequenced sample: peripheral blood. The source of this sequence is a man in his fifties with active COVID-19. The chain couples TRBV6-1 to TRBJ2-3; weak D call: TRBD2 (5 bases). The CDR3 loop reads CASSEALAITDTQYF. In DNA, the CDR3 is TGTGCCAGCAGTGAAGCGCTAGCTATCACAGATACGCAGTATTTT.